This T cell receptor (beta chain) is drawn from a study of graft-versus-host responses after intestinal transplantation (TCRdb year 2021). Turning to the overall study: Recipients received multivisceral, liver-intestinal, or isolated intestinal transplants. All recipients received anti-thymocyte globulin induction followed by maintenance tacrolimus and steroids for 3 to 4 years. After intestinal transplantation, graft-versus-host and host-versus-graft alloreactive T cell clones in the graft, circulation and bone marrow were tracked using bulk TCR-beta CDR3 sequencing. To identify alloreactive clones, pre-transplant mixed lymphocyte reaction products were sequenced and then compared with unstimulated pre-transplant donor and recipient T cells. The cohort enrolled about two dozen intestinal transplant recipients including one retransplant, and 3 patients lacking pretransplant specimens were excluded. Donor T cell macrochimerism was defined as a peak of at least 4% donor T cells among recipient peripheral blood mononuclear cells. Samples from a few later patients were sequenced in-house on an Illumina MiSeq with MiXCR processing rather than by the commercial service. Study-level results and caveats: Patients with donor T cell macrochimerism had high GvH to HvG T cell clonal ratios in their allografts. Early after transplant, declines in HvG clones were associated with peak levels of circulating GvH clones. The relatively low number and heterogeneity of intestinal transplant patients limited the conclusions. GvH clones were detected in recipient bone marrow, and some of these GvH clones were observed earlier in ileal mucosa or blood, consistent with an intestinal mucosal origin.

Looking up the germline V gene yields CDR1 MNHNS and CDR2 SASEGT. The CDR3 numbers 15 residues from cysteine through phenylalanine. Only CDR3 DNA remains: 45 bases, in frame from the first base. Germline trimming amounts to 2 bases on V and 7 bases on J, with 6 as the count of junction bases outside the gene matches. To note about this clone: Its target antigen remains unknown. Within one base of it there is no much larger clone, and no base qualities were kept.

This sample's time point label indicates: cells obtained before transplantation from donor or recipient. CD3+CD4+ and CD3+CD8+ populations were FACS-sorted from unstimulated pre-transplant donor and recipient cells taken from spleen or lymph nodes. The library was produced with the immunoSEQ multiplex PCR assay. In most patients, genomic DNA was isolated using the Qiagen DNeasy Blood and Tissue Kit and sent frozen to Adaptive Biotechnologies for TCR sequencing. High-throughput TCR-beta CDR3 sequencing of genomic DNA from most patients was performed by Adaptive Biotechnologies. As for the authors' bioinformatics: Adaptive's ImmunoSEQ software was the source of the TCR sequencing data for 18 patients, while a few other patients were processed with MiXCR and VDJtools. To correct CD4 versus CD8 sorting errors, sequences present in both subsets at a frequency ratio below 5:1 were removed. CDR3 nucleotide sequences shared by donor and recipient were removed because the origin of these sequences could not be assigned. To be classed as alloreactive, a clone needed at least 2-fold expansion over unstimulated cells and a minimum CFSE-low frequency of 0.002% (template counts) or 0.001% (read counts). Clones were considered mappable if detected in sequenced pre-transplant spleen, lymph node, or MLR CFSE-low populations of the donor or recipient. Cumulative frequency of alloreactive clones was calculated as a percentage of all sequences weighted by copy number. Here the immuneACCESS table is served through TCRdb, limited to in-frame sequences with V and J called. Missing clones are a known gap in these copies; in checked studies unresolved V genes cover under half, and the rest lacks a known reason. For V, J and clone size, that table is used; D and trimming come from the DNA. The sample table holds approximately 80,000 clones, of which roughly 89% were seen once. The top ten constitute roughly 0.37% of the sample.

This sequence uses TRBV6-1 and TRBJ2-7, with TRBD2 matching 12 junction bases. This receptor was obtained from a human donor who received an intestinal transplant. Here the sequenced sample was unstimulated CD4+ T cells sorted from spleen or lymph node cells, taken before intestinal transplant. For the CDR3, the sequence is CASSEMGLAGLEQYF. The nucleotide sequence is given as TGTGCCAGCAGTGAAATGGGACTAGCGGGTCTAGAGCAGTACTTC.